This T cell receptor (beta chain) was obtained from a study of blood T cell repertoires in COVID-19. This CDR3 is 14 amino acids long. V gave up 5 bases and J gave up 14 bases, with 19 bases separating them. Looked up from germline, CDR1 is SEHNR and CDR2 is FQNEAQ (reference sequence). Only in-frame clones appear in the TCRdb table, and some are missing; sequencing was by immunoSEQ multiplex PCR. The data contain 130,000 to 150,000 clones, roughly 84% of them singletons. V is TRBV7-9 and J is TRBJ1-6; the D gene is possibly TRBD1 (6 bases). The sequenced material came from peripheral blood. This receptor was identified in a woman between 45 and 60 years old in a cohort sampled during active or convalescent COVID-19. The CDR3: CASSTTTAQGSLHF. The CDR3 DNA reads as TGTGCCAGCAGCACCACAACAGCACAGGGTTCCCTCCACTTT. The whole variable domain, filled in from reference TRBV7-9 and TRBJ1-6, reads DTGVSQNPRHKITKRGQNVTFRCDPISEHNRLYWYRQTLGQGPEFLTYFQNEAQLEKSRLLSDRFSAERPKGSFSTLEIQRTEQGDSAMYLCASSTTTAQGSLHFGNGTRLTVT.